This T cell receptor (beta chain) was recovered during a study of blood T cell repertoires in COVID-19. Original methodology: Estimation of nucleated cell counts was performed using reference gene primer amplification. Sequencing was performed with immunoSEQ multiplex PCR; in TCRdb, only in-frame clones are kept and a portion is missing. That table is the source of V, J and clone size, and D and trimming were worked out from the DNA. The sample holds approximately 170,000 clones; approximately 87% are singletons and the top ten take 11%. Seattle researchers signed up patients amid active infection and tracked them longitudinally. V trimming: 6 bases; J trimming: 9 bases; junction bases outside the gene matches: 13. The germline gives CDR1 MNHEY, CDR2 SVGAGI. The CDR3 runs to 14 residues.

The chain is built from TRBV6-5 and TRBJ2-7, with 8 bases matching TRBD1. The sequence came from a woman aged 55-69 years with COVID-19, enrolled during active disease. Source material: peripheral blood. CDR3 region: CASSKTGGLRGQYF. CDR3 nucleotides: TGTGCCAGCAGCAAAACAGGGGGTCTCCGGGGGCAGTACTTC.